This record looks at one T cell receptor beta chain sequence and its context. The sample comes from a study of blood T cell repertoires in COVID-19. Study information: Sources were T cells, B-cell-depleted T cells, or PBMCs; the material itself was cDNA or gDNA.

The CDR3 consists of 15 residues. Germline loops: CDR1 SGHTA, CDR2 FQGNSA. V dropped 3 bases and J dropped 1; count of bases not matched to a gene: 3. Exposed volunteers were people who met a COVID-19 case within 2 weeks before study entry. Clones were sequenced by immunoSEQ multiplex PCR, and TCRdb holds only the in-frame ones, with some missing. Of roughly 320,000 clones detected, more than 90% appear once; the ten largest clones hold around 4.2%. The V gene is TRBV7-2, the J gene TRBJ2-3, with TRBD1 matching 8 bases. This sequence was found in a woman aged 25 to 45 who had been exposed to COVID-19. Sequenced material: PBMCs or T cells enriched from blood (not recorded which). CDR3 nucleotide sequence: TGTGCCAGCAGCTTCCGGGACAGGCGCACAGATACGCAGTATTTT. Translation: CASSFRDRRTDTQYF. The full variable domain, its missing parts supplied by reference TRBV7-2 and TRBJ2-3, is GAGVSQSPSNKVTEKGKDVELRCDPISGHTALYWYRQSLGQGLEFLIYFQGNSAPDKSGLPSDRFSAERTGGSVSTLTIQRTQQEDSAVYLCASSFRDRRTDTQYFGPGTRLTVL.